This entry is about one T cell receptor (beta chain). Antigen: not known. These data originate in a study of cytomegalovirus exposure and HLA in healthy donors. Study findings and constraints: The only immune exposure information that was available was CMV serostatus. Presence/absence analyses rested on an assumption that sequencing depth was roughly uniform across donors. Altogether, more than 150 TCR beta chains were recorded as cytomegalovirus-associated.

The CDR3 has 13 amino acids. Germline V lookup: CDR1 SGDLS, CDR2 YYNGEE. The germline V and J ends were trimmed by 0 bases and 7 bases, with 8 bases remaining between them. Researchers ran the PCR with 60 Vbeta and 13 Jbeta primers. Authors' methods: About 83 million unique TCR beta chains, 8.5 million to 14 million shared, were counted in a later analysis. Method: immunoSEQ multiplex PCR; TCRdb's copy keeps in-frame clones and lacks some. From that table come the V and J calls and clone size; the DNA was used to work out D and trimming. The sample includes tens of thousands of clones, 70% to 90% seen only once; the top ten take roughly 11%.

Material: PBMCs. J is TRBJ1-5 and V is TRBV9; D possibly corresponds to TRBD1 (5 bases). This sequence was found in a woman aged 35 to 49 in good health and CMV-seropositive. In DNA, the CDR3 is TGTGCCAGCAGCGTAGGGGGCACGCAGCCCCAGCATTTT. This gives the protein CASSVGGTQPQHF.